The 7 T cell receptor beta chains given below trace back to one sample, sequenced in a study of T cells in Graves' hyperthyroidism and ophthalmopathy. RNA transcripts were the template for amplifying TCR beta CDR3 regions. First-round RT-PCR with HTBI primers amplified the TCR CDR3 region. TCRdb processed the multiplex PCR reads anew with MiXCR; each CDR3 protein has one entry. The repertoire holds 400,000 to 500,000 distinct CDR3 sequences, with around 14% as singletons. Sample: blood. These receptors came from a young woman with Graves' hyperthyroidism.

This rearrangement joins TRBV6-2 or TRBV6-3 to TRBJ2-1, with D tentatively TRBD2 (6 bases). CDR3 length: 14 amino acids. Trimming removed 6 bases from V and 7 bases from J, with 16 bases in between. Germline V lookup: CDR1 MNHEY, CDR2 SVGEGT. This CDR3 is CASRWSLRENEQFF. In DNA, the CDR3 is TGTGCCAGCAGATGGTCACTTCGGGAGAATGAGCAGTTCTTC.

This clonotype was counted a few times. The chain recombines TRBV6-2 or TRBV6-3 with TRBJ2-3, with D perhaps matching TRBD2 (6 bases). This CDR3 contains 13 residues. Trimming left V 6 bases short and J 1 base short, with 8 bases between. Germline-derived CDR1 and CDR2 are MNHEY and SVGEGT. The CDR3 here is CASRGEGTDTQYF. In DNA form, the CDR3 reads TGTGCCAGCAGAGGGGAGGGCACAGATACGCAGTATTTT.

This clonotype was counted ten times or more. The chain has TRBV7-8 and TRBJ2-7; D is undetermined. CDR3 length: 14 amino acids. Trimming took 0 bases from V and 2 from J, leaving 8 bases between them. Germline V gene lookup returns CDR1 SGHVS and CDR2 FQNEAQ. The CDR3, as DNA: TGTGCCAGCAGCTTAGCAGTTAACCCCTACGAGCAGTACGTC. Protein: CASSLAVNPYEQYV.

The rearrangement joins TRBV6-2 or TRBV6-3 to TRBJ1-4; D gene unclear. Trimming took 4 bases from V and 7 from J, leaving 16 bases between them. The CDR3 sequence is 15 residues long. CDR1 MNHEY and CDR2 SVGEGT come from the germline V gene. DNA for the CDR3: TGTGCCAGCAGTTCCCCGACAATAGGGCGTGAAAAACTGTTTTTT. It is translated as CASSSPTIGREKLFF.

This clonotype was picked up many times. The chain is built from TRBV14 and TRBJ1-6; D remains ambiguous. V shed 2 bases and J shed 14 bases, with 13 bases lying between them. This CDR3 is 13 amino acids long. Germline CDR1 is SGHDN and CDR2 is FVKESK. This chain's CDR3 is CASSQSGRRTLHF. CDR3 sequence (DNA): TGTGCCAGCAGCCAATCTGGCCGCCGAACCCTCCACTTT.

This clonotype was observed at least ten times. The V gene is TRBV5-1, the J gene TRBJ2-3; the D is unclear. Germline V gives CDR1 SGHRS, CDR2 YFSETQ. This CDR3 is built from 14 residues. The V and J ends lost 2 bases and 0 bases respectively, with 7 bases between them. The CDR3 sequence: CASSFTASTDTQYF. CDR3 nucleotides: TGCGCCAGCAGCTTCACAGCAAGCACAGATACGCAGTATTTT.

This clonotype was recorded many times. V is TRBV7-8 and J is TRBJ1-5, with TRBD1 as a possible D gene (5 bases). V was cut by 1 base and J by 2 bases, with 9 bases left in between. CDR3 length equals 15 residues. Germline V gives CDR1 SGHVS, CDR2 FQNEAQ. CDR3 coding DNA: TGTGCCAGCAGCTTAGACAGGTTAGGCAATCAGCCCCAGCATTTT. Its translation: CASSLDRLGNQPQHF.